This entry features one T cell receptor (beta chain) sequence. This entry comes from a study of cytomegalovirus exposure and HLA in healthy donors. V shed 5 bases and J shed 5 bases, with 12 bases lying between them. This CDR3 is 12 amino acids long. Per the germline V gene, CDR1 is GTSNPN and CDR2 is SVGIG (reference sequence). It was with 60 Vbeta and 13 Jbeta primers that the PCR ran. Generated by immunoSEQ multiplex PCR, the TCRdb table keeps only in-frame clones and is missing some. This sample yields over 100,000 clones, of which more than 65% are seen a single time; 10% to 11% belongs to the top ten.

The chain joins TRBV30 to TRBJ1-1, with D tentatively TRBD1 (5 bases). Sequenced sample: PBMCs. The source of this sequence is a man aged 40-49 years in good health and CMV-seropositive. Here the CDR3 reads CAWGGGVTEAFF. In DNA form, the CDR3 reads TGTGCCTGGGGCGGAGGGGTTACTGAAGCTTTCTTT.